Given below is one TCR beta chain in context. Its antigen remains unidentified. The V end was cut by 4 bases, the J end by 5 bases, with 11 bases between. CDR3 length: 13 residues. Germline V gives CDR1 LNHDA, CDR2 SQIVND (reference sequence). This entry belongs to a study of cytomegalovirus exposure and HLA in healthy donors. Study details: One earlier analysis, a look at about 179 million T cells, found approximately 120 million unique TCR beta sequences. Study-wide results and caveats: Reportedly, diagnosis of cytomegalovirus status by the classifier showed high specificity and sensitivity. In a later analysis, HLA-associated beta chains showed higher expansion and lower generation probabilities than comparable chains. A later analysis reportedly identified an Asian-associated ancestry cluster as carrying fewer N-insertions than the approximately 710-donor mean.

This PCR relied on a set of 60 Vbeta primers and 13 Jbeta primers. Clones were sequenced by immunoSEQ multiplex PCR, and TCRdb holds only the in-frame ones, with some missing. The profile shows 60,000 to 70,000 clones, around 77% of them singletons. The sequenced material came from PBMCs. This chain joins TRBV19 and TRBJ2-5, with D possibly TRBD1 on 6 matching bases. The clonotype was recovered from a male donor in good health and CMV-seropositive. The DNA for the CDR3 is TGTGCCAGTAGTAACAGGGCCCGGGAGACCCAGTACTTC. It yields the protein CASSNRARETQYF.